What follows are 20 T cell receptor beta chains derived from one specimen sequenced in a study of cytotoxic CD8 clonotypes in ibrutinib-treated CLL. Only in-frame clones appear in the TCRdb table, and some are missing; sequencing was by immunoSEQ multiplex PCR. Of around 310,000 clones listed, about 80% are singletons. Source: PBMCs, taken before ibrutinib treatment. These receptors all stem from a human donor with chronic lymphocytic leukemia.

This clone was picked up one time. This rearrangement joins TRBV30 to TRBJ1-1, with TRBD1 matching 7 bases. Germline V lookup: CDR1 GTSNPN, CDR2 SVGIG (reference sequence). V trimming: 4 bases; J trimming: 1 base; junction bases outside the gene matches: 9. This CDR3 is built from 15 residues. The CDR3 protein is CAWKTGNPPNTEAFF. In DNA form, the CDR3 reads TGTGCCTGGAAGACAGGGAACCCCCCGAACACTGAAGCTTTCTTT.

The chain employs TRBV25-1 and TRBJ1-4; D unclear. This CDR3 comprises 13 residues. V lost 7 bases to trimming and J lost 1 base, with 7 bases between them. Germline CDR1 and CDR2: MGHDK and SYGVNS. The CDR3 spells CASTPRTNEKLFF. DNA for the CDR3: TGTGCCAGCACCCCCAGAACTAATGAAAAACTGTTTTTT.

This clone occurred once. The V and J genes are TRBV7-2 and TRBJ1-1; 8 positions agree with TRBD1. The germline gives CDR1 SGHTA, CDR2 FQGNSA. V trimming: 3 bases; J trimming: 3 bases; junction bases outside the gene matches: 9. This CDR3 has 16 residues. The CDR3 DNA sequence: TGTGCCAGCAGCTTGGGCGGACAGGGATTAGACACTGAAGCTTTCTTT. Its protein product is CASSLGGQGLDTEAFF.

The chain combines TRBV9 with TRBJ1-3; possible D gene TRBD1, 5 bases. The CDR3 runs 17 residues. CDR1 is SGDLS, CDR2 YYNGEE, per germline. Between the trimmed V and J ends, which lost 4 bases and 3 bases, there was a span of 20 bases. The CDR3 DNA is TGTGCCAGCAGCTTAGACCCAGGGCCCCGGAGTGGAAACACCATATATTTT. It specifies CASSLDPGPRSGNTIYF. Full variable domain (rest looked up from reference TRBV9 and TRBJ1-3): DSGVTQTPKHLITATGQRVTLRCSPRSGDLSVYWYQQSLDQGLQFLIQYYNGEERAKGNILERFSAQQFPDLHSELNLSSLELGDSALYFCASSLDPGPRSGNTIYFGEGSWLTVV.

This clone has only a few counts. This sequence joins TRBV4-1 and TRBJ2-5, with 8 bases that match TRBD2. The V segment lost 2 bases and the J segment 5 bases; nucleotides outside the gene matches: 16. The CDR3 is 18 amino acids. Germline CDR1 MGHRA, CDR2 YSYEKL. CDR3 sequence (DNA): TGCGCCAGCAGCCAAAAACTCCAAAGCGGGAGTGGAGCGGAGACCCAGTACTTC. It codes for CASSQKLQSGSGAETQYF.

The chain is built from TRBV2 and TRBJ2-3, with D uncertain. The CDR3 loop spans 14 amino acids. The V gene lost 7 bases and the J gene lost 0 bases, with 11 bases spanning the gap. Per germline, CDR1 SNHLY and CDR2 FYNNEI. Here the CDR3 DNA reads TGTGCCAGCAACCCTCCCGGTAGCACAGATACGCAGTATTTT. Translating gives CASNPPGSTDTQYF.

The chain links TRBV5-3 to TRBJ1-2; D might be TRBD1 (5 bases). TRBV5-3 is given ORF status, its function remaining uncertain. The CDR3 spans 13 residues. Trimming stripped 8 bases from V and 3 bases from J, with 14 bases between. The CDR3 nucleotides are TGTGCCAGCAGCCCGGACATTTACTATGGCTACACCTTC. The encoded protein is CASSPDIYYGYTF.

To note about this clone: Germline and junction disagree at one end, which may indicate a read error. V is TRBV7-7 and J is TRBJ2-2; D is possibly TRBD2 (6 bases). The germline gives CDR1 SSHAT, CDR2 FNYEAQ (reference sequence). The CDR3 runs to 15 residues. The CDR3 loop is CASSYWGVNTGELFF. For the CDR3, the DNA is TGTGCTAGCAGCTATTGGGGGGTTAACACCGGGGAGCTGTTTTTT.

This clone was observed a few times. This chain uses TRBV4-2 with TRBJ2-7; D is uncertain. Trimming removed 5 bases at V and 1 base at J, with 12 bases between. CDR1 LGHNA and CDR2 YNFKEQ come from the germline V gene. The length of the CDR3 is 14 residues. The CDR3 reads CASSFDDRSYEQYF. For the CDR3, the DNA is TGTGCCAGCAGCTTCGACGACCGATCCTACGAGCAGTACTTC.

The CDR3 DNA reads TGTGCCAGCAGCCAGTCTGGTGTCACAGAGACCCAGTACTTC. This sequence encodes CASSQSGVTETQYF. The V call is TRBV4-2, the J call TRBJ2-5; D ambiguous. CDR1 and CDR2 (germline): LGHNA, YNFKEQ. Trimming left V 3 bases short and J 4 bases short, with 12 bases between. The CDR3 has 14 amino acids.

This clone was recorded once. V is TRBV27 and J is TRBJ1-4; D is unclear. This CDR3 region has 13 residues. The V end was cut by 2 bases, the J end by 8 bases, with 9 bases between. CDR1 and CDR2 from the germline V gene are MNHEY and SMNVEV (reference sequence). CDR3 DNA sequence: TGTGCCAGCAGTTTAAAGTATATGGAAAAACTGTTTTTT. This gives the protein CASSLKYMEKLFF.

The table lists this clone with a count of one. The J gene is TRBJ1-1, the V gene TRBV5-1; TRBD1 matches 9 bases. CDR3 length equals 14 residues. J was trimmed by 3 bases and V by 3 bases; bases with no gene match: 3. Germline V gene data show CDR1 as SGHRS and CDR2 as YFSETQ. The CDR3 region is CASSSDRGDTEAFF. CDR3 nucleotide sequence: TGCGCCAGCAGCTCCGACAGGGGGGACACTGAAGCTTTCTTT.

CDR3 region: CASSSSTGTGGYNEQFF. The CDR3 coding sequence is TGTGCCAGCAGCTCATCTACCGGGACAGGGGGCTACAATGAGCAGTTCTTC. The V and J genes are TRBV11-2 and TRBJ2-1; 11 bases line up with TRBD1. CDR1 is SGHAT, CDR2 FQNNGV, per germline. V trimming: 4 bases; J trimming: 3 bases; junction bases outside the gene matches: 8. There are 17 residues in the CDR3.

The chain is built from TRBV7-8 and TRBJ2-7; D is unresolved. V dropped 0 bases and J dropped 7 bases, with 13 bases sitting between them. The CDR3 runs to 14 residues. Germline values: CDR1 SGHVS, CDR2 FQNEAQ. The CDR3 DNA reads TGTGCCAGCAGCTTAGCGCTGGCCACTGAGGAGCAGTACTTC. It translates to CASSLALATEEQYF.

The chain employs TRBV15 and TRBJ2-1, with 8 bases identical to TRBD2. Germline CDR1 and CDR2: LNHNV and YYDKDF (reference sequence). CDR3 length: 16 residues. The V and J ends lost 3 bases and 6 bases, in that order; junction bases with no gene match: 10. The CDR3 region is CATSSAGGPWANEQFF. In DNA form, the CDR3 reads TGTGCCACCAGCAGTGCGGGGGGTCCTTGGGCCAATGAGCAGTTCTTC.

V and J are TRBV4-1 and TRBJ2-1, with D perhaps assigned TRBD1 or TRBD2 (5 bases each). The CDR3 loop spans 16 amino acids. Trimming took off 0 bases at V and 0 bases at J, with 9 bases between the two ends. Germline assignment: CDR1 MGHRA and CDR2 YSYEKL. The CDR3 DNA reads TGCGCCAGCAGCCAAGAAGAGGGGAGCTCCTACAATGAGCAGTTCTTC. Its protein product is CASSQEEGSSYNEQFF.

The genes are TRBV27 and TRBJ1-5; tentative D call: TRBD1 (6 bases). Trimming removed 0 bases from V and 0 bases from J, with 12 bases in between. Germline V gives CDR1 MNHEY, CDR2 SMNVEV (reference sequence). CDR3 length equals 17 residues. DNA of the CDR3: TGTGCCAGCAGTTTATCTGGGGGACATTATAGCAATCAGCCCCAGCATTTT. Protein: CASSLSGGHYSNQPQHF.

The J gene is TRBJ2-3, the V gene TRBV6-4, with D possibly TRBD1 on 5 matching bases. V gave up 5 bases and J gave up 3 bases, with 6 bases separating them. CDR1 is MRHNA, CDR2 SNTAGT, per germline. The CDR3 length is 12 residues. The CDR3, as DNA: TGTGCCAGCAGTCCAGGGACAGATACGCAGTATTTT. It yields the protein CASSPGTDTQYF.

The J gene is TRBJ2-1, the V gene TRBV19; no clear D gene. The CDR3 has 15 residues. Germline V gene data show CDR1 as LNHDA and CDR2 as SQIVND (reference sequence). Trimming cost V 1 base and J 4 bases, with 11 bases left between them. The CDR3 here is CASSIVFGSYNEQFF. CDR3 nucleotide sequence: TGTGCCAGTAGTATAGTGTTTGGGTCATACAATGAGCAGTTCTTC.

The gene calls are TRBV19 and TRBJ2-2, with TRBD1 as a possible D gene (5 bases). V lost 5 bases, J lost 10 bases, and 8 bases lay in between. This CDR3 has 11 amino acids. Germline values: CDR1 LNHDA, CDR2 SQIVND (reference sequence). Here the CDR3 reads CASSWGEELFF. DNA for the CDR3: TGTGCCAGTAGTTGGGGCGAGGAGCTGTTTTTT.